Listed below are T cell receptor beta chains from one sample, sequenced in a study of blood T cell repertoires in COVID-19. Sequencing used immunoSEQ multiplex PCR; TCRdb keeps in-frame clones, though not all of them. The profile shows 250,000 to 350,000 clones, around 87% of them singletons. Input material: peripheral blood. Source of these receptors: a woman in her twenties or thirties who had recovered from COVID-19. Both conserved end residues are trimmed from each CDR3. Fields, in order: D gene, V gene, J gene, CDR3 protein. The D gene is left open where the match is weak.

D: .
V: TRBV30
J: TRBJ1-2
CDR3: AWRAGAPGYT

D: .
V: TRBV30
J: TRBJ2-1
CDR3: AWSQGVGGNEQF

D: .
V: TRBV19
J: TRBJ1-5
CDR3: ASIGGLNQPQH

D: .
V: TRBV12-5
J: TRBJ2-7
CDR3: ASGLVLVRSSYEQY

D: TRBD1
V: TRBV4-1
J: TRBJ1-2
CDR3: ASSQVVGQLGYGYT

D: .
V: TRBV19
J: TRBJ1-6
CDR3: ASSIDPSSVGADSPLH

D: .
V: TRBV5-4
J: TRBJ1-1
CDR3: ASSAGILNTEAF

D: TRBD2
V: TRBV19
J: TRBJ2-1
CDR3: ASSFRTSGEYNEQF

D: .
V: TRBV20-1
J: TRBJ1-6
CDR3: SASEQGLSGSPLH

D: .
V: TRBV29-1
J: TRBJ1-2
CDR3: SVEDSGGYT

D: TRBD2
V: TRBV5-1
J: TRBJ2-4
CDR3: ASTASGGIDIQY

D: .
V: TRBV19
J: TRBJ1-1
CDR3: ASSTRTEKNTEAF

D: .
V: TRBV3-1/TRBV3-2
J: TRBJ1-2
CDR3: ASSQDGQFSGYT

D: .
V: TRBV30
J: TRBJ2-6
CDR3: AWEPTQIHGANVLT

D: .
V: TRBV6-5
J: TRBJ2-6
CDR3: ATSVANSGANVLT

D: .
V: TRBV28
J: TRBJ2-1
CDR3: ASSLIVAGPPF

D: TRBD1
V: TRBV13
J: TRBJ1-2
CDR3: ASSPGTGGGYT

D: .
V: TRBV3-1/TRBV3-2
J: TRBJ2-5
CDR3: ASSVGGAGETQY

D: .
V: TRBV12-3/TRBV12-4
J: TRBJ2-1
CDR3: ASSFNQNNEQF

D: TRBD2
V: TRBV6-4
J: TRBJ2-3
CDR3: ASSRGGTDLTSTDTQY

D: TRBD2
V: TRBV5-6
J: TRBJ2-1
CDR3: ASSLSGTSGYNEQF

D: TRBD2
V: TRBV7-2
J: TRBJ2-1
CDR3: ASSPSLAGKEQF

D: .
V: TRBV2
J: TRBJ2-5
CDR3: ASSTYAGDQETQY

D: TRBD1
V: TRBV19
J: TRBJ1-5
CDR3: ASSIGQGDQPQH

D: .
V: TRBV24-1
J: TRBJ2-5
CDR3: ATSDMVRETQY